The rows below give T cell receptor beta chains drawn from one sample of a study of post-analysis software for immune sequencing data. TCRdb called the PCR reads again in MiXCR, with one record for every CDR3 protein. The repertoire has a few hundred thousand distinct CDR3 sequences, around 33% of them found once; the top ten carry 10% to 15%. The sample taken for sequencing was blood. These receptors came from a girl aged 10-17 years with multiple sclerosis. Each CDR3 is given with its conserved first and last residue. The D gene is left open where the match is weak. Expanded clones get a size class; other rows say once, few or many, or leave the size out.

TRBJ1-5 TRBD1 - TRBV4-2 CASSQYDRVVVGNQPQHF TGTGCCAGCAGCCAATACGACAGGGTGGTGGTAGGAAATCAGCCCCAGCATTTT
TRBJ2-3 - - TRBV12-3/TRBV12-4 CASSGVSGDTQYF TGTGCCAGCAGTGGAGTGTCCGGGGATACGCAGTATTTT
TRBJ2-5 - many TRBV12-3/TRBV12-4 CASSPGHQETQYF TGTGCCAGCAGTCCCGGACACCAAGAGACCCAGTACTTC
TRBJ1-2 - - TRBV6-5 CASSYSTGPMNYGYTF TGTGCCAGCAGTTACTCGACAGGCCCGATGAACTATGGCTACACCTTC
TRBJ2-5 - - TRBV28 CASKSPRSGTETQYF TGTGCCAGCAAAAGTCCCAGGTCCGGAACCGAGACCCAGTACTTC
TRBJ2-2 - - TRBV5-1 CASSPPDEAIGLMTGELCF TGCGCCAGCAGCCCCCCCGACGAAGCTATTGGACTAATGACCGGGGAGCTGTGTTTT
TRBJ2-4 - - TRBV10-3 CVISESSGRAGEQYF TGTGTCATCAGTGAGTCGTCGGGCAGGGCAGGGGAGCAGTACTTC
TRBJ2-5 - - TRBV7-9 CASSADSLYQETQYF TGTGCCAGCAGCGCGGACAGCCTGTACCAAGAGACCCAGTACTTC
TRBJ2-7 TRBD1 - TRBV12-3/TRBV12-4 CASSAGQGGAYERYF TGTGCCAGCAGTGCGGGACAGGGAGGTGCCTACGAGCGGTACTTC
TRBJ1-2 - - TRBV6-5 CASSYSSGVGDGYTF TGTGCCAGCAGTTACTCGTCCGGGGTTGGAGATGGCTACACCTTC
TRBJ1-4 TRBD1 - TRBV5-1 CASSSAGGYEKLFF TGCGCCAGCAGCTCCGCAGGGGGATATGAAAAACTGTTTTTT
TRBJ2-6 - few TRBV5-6 CASSFPGTWGASGANVLTF TGTGCCAGCAGCTTCCCCGGGACATGGGGAGCCTCTGGGGCCAACGTCCTGACTTTC
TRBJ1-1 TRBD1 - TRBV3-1 CASSTGGTHEAFF TGTGCCAGCAGCACAGGGGGCACACATGAAGCTTTCTTT
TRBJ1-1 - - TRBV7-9 CASSPPASLGTEAFF TGTGCCAGCAGCCCGCCCGCCTCCCTTGGGACTGAAGCTTTCTTT
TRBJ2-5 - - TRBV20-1 CSARVQGARETQYF TGCAGTGCTAGAGTCCAGGGCGCGAGAGAGACCCAGTACTTC
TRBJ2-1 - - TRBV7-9 CASSLSSGYNEQFF TGTGCCAGCAGCTTATCGTCAGGATACAATGAGCAGTTCTTC
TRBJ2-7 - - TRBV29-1 CSGLGFDYEQYF TGCAGCGGGCTGGGATTTGATTACGAGCAGTACTTC
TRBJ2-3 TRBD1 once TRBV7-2 CASSSRTGLTTDTQYF TGTGCCAGCAGCTCTCGGACAGGGTTGACCACAGATACGCAGTATTTT
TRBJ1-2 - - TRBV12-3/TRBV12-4 CASSPHWGGDYGYTF TGTGCCAGCAGTCCCCACTGGGGGGGTGACTATGGCTACACCTTC
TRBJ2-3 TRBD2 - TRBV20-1 CSARDHGTSAAPGDTQYF TGCAGTGCTAGAGATCATGGGACTAGCGCCGCCCCAGGGGATACGCAGTATTTT
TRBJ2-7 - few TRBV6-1 CASSLDGYPYEQYF TGTGCCAGCAGTCTTGACGGATACCCTTACGAGCAGTACTTC
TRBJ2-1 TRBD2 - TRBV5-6 CASSPVTRGGRNEQFF TGTGCCAGCAGCCCGGTAACCCGGGGGGGACGTAATGAGCAGTTCTTC
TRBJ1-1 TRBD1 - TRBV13 CASSPRDSYNTEAFF TGTGCCAGCAGCCCCCGGGACAGTTACAACACTGAAGCTTTCTTT
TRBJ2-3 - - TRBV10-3 CAISVGPLSTDTQYF TGTGCCATCAGTGTTGGGCCTCTTAGCACAGATACGCAGTATTTT
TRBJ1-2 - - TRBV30 CAWSVSGYGYTF TGTGCCTGGAGTGTATCAGGGTATGGCTACACCTTC
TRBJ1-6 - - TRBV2 CASRPRVDNSPLHF TGTGCCAGCAGGCCAAGGGTGGATAATTCACCCCTCCACTTT
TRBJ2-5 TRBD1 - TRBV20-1 CSARAGTGEETQYF TGCAGTGCTCGCGCCGGGACAGGCGAAGAGACCCAGTACTTC
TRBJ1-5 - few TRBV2 CASRGGQGGQPQHF TGTGCCAGCAGAGGAGGGCAGGGAGGTCAGCCCCAGCATTTT
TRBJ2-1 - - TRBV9 CASSVVGGARNEQFF TGTGCCAGCAGCGTAGTAGGGGGGGCTAGGAATGAGCAGTTCTTC
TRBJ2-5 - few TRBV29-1 CSVEGTQYF TGCAGCGTTGAAGGGACCCAGTACTTC
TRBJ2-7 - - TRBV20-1 CSVDPDGHSSYEQYF TGCAGTGTTGATCCGGACGGACATAGCTCCTACGAGCAGTACTTC
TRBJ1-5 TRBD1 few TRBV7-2 CASSLARDRQPQHF TGTGCCAGCAGCTTAGCCCGGGACAGGCAGCCCCAGCATTTT
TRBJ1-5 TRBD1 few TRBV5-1 CASSLAGGQATTQHF TGCGCCAGCAGCTTGGCAGGGGGACAGGCGACCACCCAGCATTTT
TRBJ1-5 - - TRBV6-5 CASSSLVGRASNQPQHF TGTGCCAGCAGTTCCCTTGTGGGCAGGGCTAGCAATCAGCCCCAGCATTTT
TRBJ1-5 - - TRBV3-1 CASSSNNQPQHF TGTGCCAGCAGCTCCAATAATCAGCCCCAGCATTTT
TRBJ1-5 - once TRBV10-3 CAISPGVDQPQHF TGTGCCATCAGTCCGGGGGTGGATCAGCCCCAGCATTTT
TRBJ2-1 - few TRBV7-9 CASSSSRDGTYNEQFF TGTGCCAGCAGCTCCTCTAGGGACGGAACATACAATGAGCAGTTCTTC
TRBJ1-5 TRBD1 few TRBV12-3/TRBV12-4 CASSLGRQGMRQPQHF TGTGCCAGCAGTTTAGGGCGACAGGGGATGAGACAGCCCCAGCATTTT
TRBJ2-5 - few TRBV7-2 CASSFSAIGETQYF TGTGCCAGCAGCTTTAGTGCGATTGGGGAGACCCAGTACTTC
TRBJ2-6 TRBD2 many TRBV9 CASSFEAGAGANVLTF TGTGCCAGCAGCTTCGAAGCGGGAGCTGGGGCCAACGTCCTGACTTTC
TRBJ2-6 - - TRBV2 CASSEESGANVLTF TGTGCCAGCAGTGAAGAGTCTGGGGCCAACGTCCTGACTTTC
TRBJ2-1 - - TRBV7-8 CASSPFSGPWDEQFF TGTGCCAGCAGCCCCTTTAGCGGCCCCTGGGATGAGCAGTTCTTC
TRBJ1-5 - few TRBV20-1 CSARGNTSNQPQHF TGCAGTGCTCGCGGAAACACGAGCAATCAGCCCCAGCATTTT
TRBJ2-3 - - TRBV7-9 CASSISPGLPNYYTQYF TGTGCCAGCAGCATAAGTCCGGGACTCCCGAATTATTATACGCAGTATTTT
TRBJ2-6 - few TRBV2 CAGLPRAGANVLTF TGTGCCGGGTTACCGAGAGCTGGGGCCAACGTCCTGACTTTC
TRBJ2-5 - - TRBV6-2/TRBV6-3 CASSYRRDSEYQETQYF TGTGCCAGCAGTTACAGGAGGGACAGCGAGTACCAAGAGACCCAGTACTTC
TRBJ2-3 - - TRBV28 CASSLRVASTDTQYF TGTGCCAGCAGTTTACGCGTTGCTAGCACAGATACGCAGTATTTT
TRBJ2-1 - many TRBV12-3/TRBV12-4 CASSGGYNEQFF TGTGCCAGCAGTGGGGGGTACAATGAGCAGTTCTTC
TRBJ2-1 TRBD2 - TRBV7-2 CASSLSGGGFYNEQFF TGTGCCAGCAGCTTATCAGGCGGGGGGTTTTACAATGAGCAGTTCTTC